This TCR beta chain was profiled in a study of cytomegalovirus exposure and HLA in healthy donors. Notes on the study in general: At a 0.05 false discovery rate, a later analysis found approximately 17,000 TCR beta sequences to be associated with HLA alleles.

PCR amplification relied on 60 Vbeta primers (plus 13 Jbeta primers). Generated by immunoSEQ multiplex PCR, the TCRdb table keeps only in-frame clones and is missing some. The sample records about 120,000 clones, around 74% being singletons. This clone has more than one count but fewer than ten. Its cognate antigen is unknown. The V end was cut by 4 bases, the J end by 6 bases, with 13 bases between. Germline CDR1 SNHLY, CDR2 FYNNEI. The CDR3 covers 13 residues. Donors had nominal health at sampling but likely had unrecorded immune exposures. This receptor was identified in a man between 60 and 75 years old in good health and CMV-seropositive. V gene TRBV2 combines with J gene TRBJ2-7; perhaps TRBD1 as D (7 bases). The source material was PBMCs. CDR3 sequence: CASSGGRGAEQYF. The CDR3 DNA sequence: TGTGCCAGCAGTGGGGGCAGGGGGGCCGAGCAGTACTTC. Together with reference TRBV2 and TRBJ2-7, the CDR3 gives the full variable domain: EPEVTQTPSHQVTQMGQEVILRCVPISNHLYFYWYRQILGQKVEFLVSFYNNEISEKSEIFDDQFSVERPDGSNFTLKIRSTKLEDSAMYFCASSGGRGAEQYFGPGTRLTVT.